The clone carrying this T cell receptor beta chain was seen at least ten times. Preparation of the bulk TCR libraries relied on previously described methods and listed TCR primers. TCRdb reanalysed the PCR reads using MiXCR and keeps one entry per CDR3 protein. Altogether around 40,000 distinct CDR3 sequences are present, roughly a fifth being singletons, with the ten largest covering under 1.4%. This specimen comes from a study of molecular identifiers for immune sequencing clone quantification. Study context: Replicate runs used RNA from roughly 18,000 or 92,000 naive CD8 cells, which was split five ways into aliquots, and four of those aliquots were then sequenced.

The CDR3 contains 15 residues. The germline V gene encodes CDR1 SEHNR and CDR2 FQNEAQ (reference sequence). J was trimmed by 0 bases and V by 5 bases; bases with no gene match: 4. Material: naive CD8+ T cells from blood, with Jurkat cell RNA spiked in. Indicated subset: FACS-sorted CD8+CD4-CCR7+CD45RA+ naive T cells. This rearrangement joins TRBV7-9 to TRBJ2-1, with 7 bases identical to TRBD2. The source is a human donor in good health. Some libraries in this study had Jurkat cell RNA spiked in. Written as DNA, the CDR3 is TGTGCCAGCAGCCCCGGGGGGAGCTCCTACAATGAGCAGTTCTTC. Its protein product is CASSPGGSSYNEQFF.